This T cell receptor (beta chain) stems from a study of T cell responses to AZD1222 COVID-19 vaccine. Overall study results and limits: Donors were mostly white British, more females; clonal diversity possibly underestimated.

Analysis merged second doses at about 4 or about 12 weeks. Germline CDR1 MNHEY, CDR2 SMNVEV (reference sequence). J lost 1 base, V lost 8 bases, and 7 bases had no gene match. This CDR3 comprises 15 residues. Using immunoSEQ multiplex PCR, the repertoire was profiled, and TCRdb retains in-frame clones only, with some absent. The table includes 90,000 to 100,000 clones, 88% detected once. A remark on this clone: Its antigen remains unidentified.

The chain combines TRBV27 with TRBJ2-2; TRBD2 matches at 7 bases. The receptor was derived from an adult who received the AZD1222 COVID-19 vaccine. The starting material was peripheral blood, obtained 28 days after the second AZD1222 dose. The CDR3 region is CASAGTNWNTGELFF. DNA for the CDR3: TGTGCCAGCGCCGGGACTAACTGGAACACCGGGGAGCTGTTTTTT.